The clone carrying this TCR beta chain has more than one count but fewer than ten. Its antigen is unknown. This sample is part of a study of cytomegalovirus exposure and HLA in healthy donors. Looking at the study overall: The early release's HLA-typed donors yielded approximately 81 million unique TCRs.

Use of 60 Vbeta and 13 Jbeta primers characterized the PCR. Libraries were prepared by immunoSEQ multiplex PCR; TCRdb keeps only in-frame clonotypes and omits some of them. There are more than 85,000 clones in the sample; around 80% occur only once, and 5.5% to 7% lies in the top ten. From germline, CDR1 is MGHRA and CDR2 YSYEKL. This CDR3 comprises 14 residues. V lost 4 bases and J 0 bases, leaving 10 bases between the germline ends. Study-wide results and caveats: Later examination showed HLA-associated TCR beta chains had greater clonal expansion than equally common others.

The chain carries TRBV4-1 and TRBJ2-7; D ambiguous. The source material was PBMCs. This sequence was found in a man between 18 and 35 years old in good health and CMV-seronegative. CDR3 sequence (DNA): TGCGCCAGCAGCCGACTCATTAGCTCCTACGAGCAGTACTTC. Protein product: CASSRLISSYEQYF.